This T cell receptor (beta chain) emerged from a study of CDR3 diversity in severe acne. TCRdb re-called the PCR reads through MiXCR, storing one row per CDR3 protein. Here the sample spans approximately 80,000 distinct CDR3 sequences, 51% being singletons. The clonotype originates from a male donor in good health, without acne. The sequencing sample was made of blood.

As DNA, the CDR3 is TGTGCCAGCAGCGTTAGGGGACAGGGATTTTCCTACGAGCAGTACTTC. It codes for CASSVRGQGFSYEQYF. The rearrangement links TRBV11-2 to TRBJ2-7; 9 nucleotides agree with TRBD1. J was trimmed by 1 base and V by 5 bases; bases with no gene match: 9. The CDR3 runs to 16 residues. Germline V gene lookup returns CDR1 SGHAT and CDR2 FQNNGV.